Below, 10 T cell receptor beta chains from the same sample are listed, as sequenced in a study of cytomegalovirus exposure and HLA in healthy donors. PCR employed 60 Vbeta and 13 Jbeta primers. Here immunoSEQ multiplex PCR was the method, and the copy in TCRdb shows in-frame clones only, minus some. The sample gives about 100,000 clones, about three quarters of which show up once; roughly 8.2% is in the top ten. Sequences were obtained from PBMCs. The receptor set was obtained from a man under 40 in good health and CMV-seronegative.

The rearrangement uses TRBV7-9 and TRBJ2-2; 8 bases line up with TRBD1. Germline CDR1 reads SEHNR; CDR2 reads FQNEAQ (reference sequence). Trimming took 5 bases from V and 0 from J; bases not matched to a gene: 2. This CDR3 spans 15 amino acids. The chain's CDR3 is CASSQGATNTGELFF. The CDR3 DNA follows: TGTGCCAGCAGCCAGGGGGCTACGAACACCGGGGAGCTGTTTTTT.

The CDR3 coding sequence is TGTGCCAGCAGTGAGATTAGGGGTGGAGGGGAGCAGTACTTC. This gives the protein CASSEIRGGGEQYF. V gene TRBV2 combines with J gene TRBJ2-7; maybe TRBD2 (6 bases). The CDR3 contains 14 residues. Germline CDR1 and CDR2: SNHLY and FYNNEI. V was cut by 3 bases and J by 7 bases, with 16 bases left in between.

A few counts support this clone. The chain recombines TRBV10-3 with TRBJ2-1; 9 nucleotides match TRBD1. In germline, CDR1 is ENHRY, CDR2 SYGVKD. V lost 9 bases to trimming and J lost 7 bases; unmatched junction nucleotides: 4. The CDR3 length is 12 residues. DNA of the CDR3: TGTGCCATTTGGGACAGGGATAATGAGCAGTTCTTC. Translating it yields CAIWDRDNEQFF.

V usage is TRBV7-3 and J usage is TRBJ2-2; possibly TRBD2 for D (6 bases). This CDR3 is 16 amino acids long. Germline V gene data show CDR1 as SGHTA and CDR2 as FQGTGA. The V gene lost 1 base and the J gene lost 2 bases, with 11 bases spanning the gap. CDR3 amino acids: CASSLNSGVNTGELFF. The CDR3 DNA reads TGTGCCAGCAGCTTAAATTCGGGGGTCAACACCGGGGAGCTGTTTTTT.

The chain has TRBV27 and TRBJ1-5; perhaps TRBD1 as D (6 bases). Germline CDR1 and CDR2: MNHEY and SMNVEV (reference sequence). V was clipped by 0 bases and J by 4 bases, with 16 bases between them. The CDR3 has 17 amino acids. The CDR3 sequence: CASSLSTVKGVNQPQHF. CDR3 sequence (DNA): TGTGCCAGCAGTTTATCGACAGTAAAGGGGGTTAATCAGCCCCAGCATTTT.

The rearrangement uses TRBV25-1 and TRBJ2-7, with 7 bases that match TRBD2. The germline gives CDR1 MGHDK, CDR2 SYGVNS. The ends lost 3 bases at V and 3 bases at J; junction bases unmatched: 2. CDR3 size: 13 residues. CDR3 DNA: TGTGCCAGCAGTGAGGGACTACACTACGAGCAGTACTTC. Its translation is CASSEGLHYEQYF.

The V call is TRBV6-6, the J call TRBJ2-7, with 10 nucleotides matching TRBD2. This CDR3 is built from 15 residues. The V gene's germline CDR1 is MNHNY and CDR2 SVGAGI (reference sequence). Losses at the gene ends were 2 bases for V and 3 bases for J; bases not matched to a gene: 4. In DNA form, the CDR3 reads TGTGCCAGCAGTTACGCGACTAGCGGGCACTACGAGCAGTACTTC. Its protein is CASSYATSGHYEQYF.

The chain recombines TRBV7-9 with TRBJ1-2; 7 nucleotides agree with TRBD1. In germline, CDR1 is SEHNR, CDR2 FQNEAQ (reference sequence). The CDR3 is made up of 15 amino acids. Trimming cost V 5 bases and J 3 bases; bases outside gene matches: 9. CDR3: CASSQTGVADYGYTF. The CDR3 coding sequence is TGTGCCAGCAGCCAAACAGGGGTAGCGGACTATGGCTACACCTTC.

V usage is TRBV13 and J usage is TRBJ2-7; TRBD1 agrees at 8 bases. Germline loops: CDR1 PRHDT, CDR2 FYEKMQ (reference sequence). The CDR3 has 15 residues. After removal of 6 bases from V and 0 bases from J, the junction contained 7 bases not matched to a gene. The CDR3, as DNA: TGTGCCAGCAGGGGTACAGGGGGAGGCTCCTACGAGCAGTACTTC. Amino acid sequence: CASRGTGGGSYEQYF.

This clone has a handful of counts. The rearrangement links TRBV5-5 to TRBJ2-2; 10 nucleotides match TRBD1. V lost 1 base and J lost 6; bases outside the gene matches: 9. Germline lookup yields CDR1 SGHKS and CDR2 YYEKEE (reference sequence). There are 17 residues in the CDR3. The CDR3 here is CASSLRPGQGIPGELFF. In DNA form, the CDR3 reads TGTGCCAGCAGCTTGCGTCCGGGACAGGGGATCCCCGGGGAGCTGTTTTTT. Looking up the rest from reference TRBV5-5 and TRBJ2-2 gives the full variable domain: DAGVTQSPTHLIKTRGQQVTLRCSPISGHKSVSWYQQVLGQGPQFIFQYYEKEERGRGNFPDRFSARQFPNYSSELNVNALLLGDSALYLCASSLRPGQGIPGELFFGEGSRLTVL.